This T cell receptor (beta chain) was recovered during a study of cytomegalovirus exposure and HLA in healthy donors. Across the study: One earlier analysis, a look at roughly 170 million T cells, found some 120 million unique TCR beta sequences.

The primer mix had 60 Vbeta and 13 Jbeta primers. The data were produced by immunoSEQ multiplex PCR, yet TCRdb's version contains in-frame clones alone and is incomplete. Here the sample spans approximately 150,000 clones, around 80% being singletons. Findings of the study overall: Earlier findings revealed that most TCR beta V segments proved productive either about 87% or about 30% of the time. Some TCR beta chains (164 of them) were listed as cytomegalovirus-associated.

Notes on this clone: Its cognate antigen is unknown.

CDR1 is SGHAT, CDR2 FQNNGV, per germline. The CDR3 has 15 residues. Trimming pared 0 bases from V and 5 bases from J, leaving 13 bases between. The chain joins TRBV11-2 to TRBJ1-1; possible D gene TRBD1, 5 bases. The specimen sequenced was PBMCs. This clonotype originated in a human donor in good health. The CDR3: CASSLEGARWTEAFF. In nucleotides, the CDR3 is TGTGCCAGCAGCTTAGAAGGGGCGCGATGGACTGAAGCTTTCTTT.